Listed below are T cell receptor beta chains from one sample, sequenced in a study of shared T cell receptors in the human thymus. Some clones are missing from TCRdb's copy, which holds only in-frame ones; the method was immunoSEQ multiplex PCR. The table lists tens of thousands of clones, about 95% of them singletons. The sample taken for sequencing was thymocytes. These receptors were taken from a human donor. CDR3s include the opening cysteine and the closing phenylalanine or tryptophan. The D gene is left open where the match is weak. Size tells how often a clone was seen (once, few, many) or the class of an expanded clone, and some rows leave it out.

CDR3 protein: CASSYSRGPVNEQFF; CDR3 DNA: TGTGCCAGCAGTTACTCCAGGGGGCCCGTCAATGAGCAGTTCTTC; V gene: TRBV6-5; D gene: TRBD1; J gene: TRBJ2-1; CDR3 length: 15; clone size: .
CDR3 protein: CASSIDDRGSVDAGNTIYF; CDR3 DNA: TGTGCCAGTAGTATAGACGACAGGGGCTCGGTGGATGCTGGAAACACCATATATTTT; V gene: TRBV19; D gene: TRBD1; J gene: TRBJ1-3; CDR3 length: 19; clone size: .
CDR3 protein: CSLGAATF; CDR3 DNA: TGCAGCCTGGGGGCGGCCACCTTC; V gene: TRBV20-1; D gene: .; J gene: TRBJ1-2; CDR3 length: 8; clone size: .
CDR3 protein: CASSLADNTDTQYF; CDR3 DNA: TGCGCCAGCAGCTTGGCAGATAACACAGATACGCAGTATTTT; V gene: TRBV5-1; D gene: .; J gene: TRBJ2-3; CDR3 length: 14; clone size: .
CDR3 protein: CASSGRQGDNQPQHF; CDR3 DNA: TGTGCCAGCAGCGGAAGACAGGGTGACAATCAGCCCCAGCATTTT; V gene: TRBV7-2; D gene: TRBD1; J gene: TRBJ1-5; CDR3 length: 15; clone size: .
CDR3 protein: CASSLTGAMRETQYF; CDR3 DNA: TGTGCCAGCAGCTTAACGGGAGCCATGCGAGAGACCCAGTACTTC; V gene: TRBV7-6; D gene: .; J gene: TRBJ2-5; CDR3 length: 15; clone size: .
CDR3 protein: CASSQDGVGSNQPQHF; CDR3 DNA: TGCGCCAGCAGCCAAGATGGTGTAGGGAGCAATCAGCCCCAGCATTTT; V gene: TRBV4-1; D gene: .; J gene: TRBJ1-5; CDR3 length: 16; clone size: .
CDR3 protein: CASSQGGSYNEQFF; CDR3 DNA: TGTGCCAGCAGCCAGGGGGGGTCCTACAATGAGCAGTTCTTC; V gene: TRBV14; D gene: TRBD2; J gene: TRBJ2-1; CDR3 length: 14; clone size: .
CDR3 protein: CASSQQTDMNTEAFF; CDR3 DNA: TGTGCCAGCAGCCAGCAGACAGATATGAACACTGAAGCTTTCTTT; V gene: TRBV11-2; D gene: .; J gene: TRBJ1-1; CDR3 length: 15; clone size: once
CDR3 protein: CASRMGLGEKLFF; CDR3 DNA: TGTGCCAGTAGGATGGGGCTGGGTGAAAAACTGTTTTTT; V gene: TRBV19; D gene: .; J gene: TRBJ1-4; CDR3 length: 13; clone size: .
CDR3 protein: CASSKVGPFQADNYYGYTF; CDR3 DNA: TGTGCCAGTAGTAAGGTCGGACCCTTTCAAGCCGATAATTACTATGGCTACACCTTC; V gene: TRBV19; D gene: .; J gene: TRBJ1-2; CDR3 length: 19; clone size: .
CDR3 protein: CASSPRGLGETQYF; CDR3 DNA: TGTGCCAGCAGCCCGAGGGGACTTGGAGAGACCCAGTACTTC; V gene: TRBV13; D gene: .; J gene: TRBJ2-5; CDR3 length: 14; clone size: .
CDR3 protein: CASSLRSRTINEKLFF; CDR3 DNA: TGTGCCAGCAGCCTCCGTAGCAGGACCATTAATGAAAAACTGTTTTTT; V gene: TRBV7-2; D gene: .; J gene: TRBJ1-4; CDR3 length: 16; clone size: .
CDR3 protein: CASSPNDRADTEAFF; CDR3 DNA: TGTGCCAGCTCACCGAATGACAGGGCGGACACTGAAGCTTTCTTT; V gene: TRBV18; D gene: TRBD1; J gene: TRBJ1-1; CDR3 length: 15; clone size: .
CDR3 protein: CASNEQYF; CDR3 DNA: TGTGCCAGTAACGAGCAGTACTTC; V gene: TRBV28; D gene: .; J gene: TRBJ2-7; CDR3 length: 8; clone size: .
CDR3 protein: CASSYNYGYTF; CDR3 DNA: TGTGCCAGCAGCTATAACTATGGCTACACCTTC; V gene: TRBV5-5; D gene: .; J gene: TRBJ1-2; CDR3 length: 11; clone size: .
CDR3 protein: CASSQGRQYQETQYF; CDR3 DNA: TGCGCCAGCAGCCAAGGTCGACAGTACCAAGAGACCCAGTACTTC; V gene: TRBV4-1; D gene: .; J gene: TRBJ2-5; CDR3 length: 15; clone size: .
CDR3 protein: CASSLATDTQYF; CDR3 DNA: TGTGCCAGCAGCTTGGCTACAGATACGCAGTATTTT; V gene: TRBV7-9; D gene: .; J gene: TRBJ2-3; CDR3 length: 12; clone size: .
CDR3 protein: CASSLGDGNQPQHF; CDR3 DNA: TGCGCCAGCAGCTTGGGGGACGGGAATCAGCCCCAGCATTTT; V gene: TRBV5-1; D gene: .; J gene: TRBJ1-5; CDR3 length: 14; clone size: .
CDR3 protein: CASSPQGGTGGYNEQFF; CDR3 DNA: TGTGCCAGCAGCCCCCAAGGGGGGACAGGGGGGTACAATGAGCAGTTCTTC; V gene: TRBV7-3; D gene: TRBD1; J gene: TRBJ2-1; CDR3 length: 17; clone size: .
CDR3 protein: CASSYGGRTDTQYF; CDR3 DNA: TGTGCCAGCAGTTACGGGGGGCGCACAGATACGCAGTATTTT; V gene: TRBV6-5; D gene: .; J gene: TRBJ2-3; CDR3 length: 14; clone size: .
CDR3 protein: CASSLSIRGQGGYTF; CDR3 DNA: TGTGCCAGCAGCTTAAGCATAAGGGGACAAGGCGGCTACACCTTC; V gene: TRBV7-3; D gene: .; J gene: TRBJ1-2; CDR3 length: 15; clone size: .
CDR3 protein: CASSLPKRGSTDTQYF; CDR3 DNA: TGTGCCAGCAGCCTACCGAAGCGGGGGAGCACAGATACGCAGTATTTT; V gene: TRBV7-2; D gene: TRBD2; J gene: TRBJ2-3; CDR3 length: 16; clone size: .
CDR3 protein: CASGDRGLGNIQYF; CDR3 DNA: TGTGCCAGTGGCGACAGGGGGCTGGGGAACATTCAGTACTTC; V gene: TRBV19; D gene: TRBD1; J gene: TRBJ2-4; CDR3 length: 14; clone size: .
CDR3 protein: CASSFLAGGSKETQYF; CDR3 DNA: TGTGCCAGCAGCTTTCTAGCGGGGGGATCGAAAGAGACCCAGTACTTC; V gene: TRBV7-9; D gene: TRBD2; J gene: TRBJ2-5; CDR3 length: 16; clone size: .
CDR3 protein: CASSTGRELTDTQYF; CDR3 DNA: TGTGCCAGCAGTACCGGCAGGGAACTCACAGATACGCAGTATTTT; V gene: TRBV6-4; D gene: .; J gene: TRBJ2-3; CDR3 length: 15; clone size: .
CDR3 protein: CASSVGRGSYNEQFF; CDR3 DNA: TGTGCCAGCAGCGTGGGGCGGGGCTCCTACAATGAGCAGTTCTTC; V gene: TRBV9; D gene: .; J gene: TRBJ2-1; CDR3 length: 15; clone size: .
CDR3 protein: CASSPGTGIEQFF; CDR3 DNA: TGTGCCAGCTCACCCGGGACAGGGATTGAGCAGTTCTTC; V gene: TRBV18; D gene: TRBD1; J gene: TRBJ2-1; CDR3 length: 13; clone size: .
CDR3 protein: CASSHDYEQYF; CDR3 DNA: TGTGCCAGCAGCCACGACTACGAGCAGTACTTC; V gene: TRBV11-2; D gene: .; J gene: TRBJ2-7; CDR3 length: 11; clone size: .
CDR3 protein: CASEDRVSYNEQFF; CDR3 DNA: TGTGCCAGCGAGGACAGGGTGTCGTACAATGAGCAGTTCTTC; V gene: TRBV6-1; D gene: TRBD1; J gene: TRBJ2-1; CDR3 length: 14; clone size: .
CDR3 protein: CATSRREGPGTGNTIYF; CDR3 DNA: TGTGCCACCAGCAGAAGAGAAGGGCCAGGGACTGGAAACACCATATATTTT; V gene: TRBV15; D gene: .; J gene: TRBJ1-3; CDR3 length: 17; clone size: .
CDR3 protein: CASSRVLVQDTQYF; CDR3 DNA: TGTGCCAGCAGCAGAGTTTTAGTGCAAGATACGCAGTATTTT; V gene: TRBV21-1; D gene: .; J gene: TRBJ2-3; CDR3 length: 14; clone size: .
CDR3 protein: CASSPRLAGAHSYNEQFF; CDR3 DNA: TGTGCCAGCAGCCCTCGACTAGCGGGGGCCCACTCCTACAATGAGCAGTTCTTC; V gene: TRBV7-2; D gene: TRBD2; J gene: TRBJ2-1; CDR3 length: 18; clone size: .
CDR3 protein: CASSIGGAGSYNEQFF; CDR3 DNA: TGTGCCAGTAGTATCGGCGGGGCCGGGTCTTACAATGAGCAGTTCTTC; V gene: TRBV19; D gene: .; J gene: TRBJ2-1; CDR3 length: 16; clone size: .
CDR3 protein: CASSFDTDRSNTEAFF; CDR3 DNA: TGTGCCAGCAGCTTTGATACGGACAGGTCGAACACTGAAGCTTTCTTT; V gene: TRBV7-2; D gene: TRBD1; J gene: TRBJ1-1; CDR3 length: 16; clone size: .
CDR3 protein: CASSYHGTSGGATYTQYF; CDR3 DNA: TGTGCCAGCAGCTACCACGGGACTAGCGGGGGGGCAACCTATACGCAGTATTTT; V gene: TRBV5-6; D gene: TRBD2; J gene: TRBJ2-3; CDR3 length: 18; clone size: .
CDR3 protein: CASSLTTGGYGYTF; CDR3 DNA: TGTGCCAGCAGTTTAACGACAGGCGGCTATGGCTACACCTTC; V gene: TRBV28; D gene: .; J gene: TRBJ1-2; CDR3 length: 14; clone size: .
CDR3 protein: CASSQDPLVPGQGVLAGVQFF; CDR3 DNA: TGTGCCAGCAGCCAAGATCCTCTAGTCCCGGGACAGGGAGTACTAGCGGGGGTCCAGTTCTTC; V gene: TRBV14; D gene: TRBD2; J gene: TRBJ2-1; CDR3 length: 21; clone size: .
CDR3 protein: CASSETREANEKLFF; CDR3 DNA: TGTGCCAGCAGTGAAACCAGGGAAGCTAATGAAAAACTGTTTTTT; V gene: TRBV6-1; D gene: .; J gene: TRBJ1-4; CDR3 length: 15; clone size: .
CDR3 protein: CASSEALEYPTNEKLFF; CDR3 DNA: TGTGCCAGCAGTGAAGCGCTGGAGTACCCCACTAATGAAAAACTGTTTTTT; V gene: TRBV6-1; D gene: .; J gene: TRBJ1-4; CDR3 length: 17; clone size: .
CDR3 protein: CASSGRVREQYF; CDR3 DNA: TGTGCCAGCAGTGGCAGGGTACGCGAGCAGTACTTC; V gene: TRBV25-1; D gene: .; J gene: TRBJ2-7; CDR3 length: 12; clone size: .
CDR3 protein: CASSLTGQGRYEQYF; CDR3 DNA: TGTGCCAGCAGCTTGACGGGACAGGGGAGGTACGAGCAGTACTTC; V gene: TRBV5-6; D gene: TRBD1; J gene: TRBJ2-7; CDR3 length: 15; clone size: .
CDR3 protein: CATGKIFAEQYF; CDR3 DNA: TGTGCTACAGGAAAGATTTTCGCCGAGCAGTACTTC; V gene: TRBV6-6; D gene: .; J gene: TRBJ2-7; CDR3 length: 12; clone size: .
CDR3 protein: CASSRQGGAPYEQYF; CDR3 DNA: TGTGCCAGCAGCCGTCAGGGGGGGGCCCCATACGAGCAGTACTTC; V gene: TRBV7-2; D gene: .; J gene: TRBJ2-7; CDR3 length: 15; clone size: .
CDR3 protein: CASSCRGGRIPPQETQYF; CDR3 DNA: TGTGCCAGCAGCTGTCGGGGGGGCCGTATCCCTCCACAAGAGACCCAGTACTTC; V gene: TRBV7-2; D gene: TRBD2; J gene: TRBJ2-5; CDR3 length: 18; clone size: .
CDR3 protein: CASSSKLTVGQDNSPLHF; CDR3 DNA: TGTGCCAGTAGTTCCAAACTAACGGTGGGACAGGATAATTCACCCCTCCACTTT; V gene: TRBV19; D gene: TRBD1; J gene: TRBJ1-6; CDR3 length: 18; clone size: .
CDR3 protein: CASSPQGAGDYGYTF; CDR3 DNA: TGTGCCAGCAGCCCCCAGGGGGCGGGAGACTATGGCTACACCTTC; V gene: TRBV11-2; D gene: TRBD1; J gene: TRBJ1-2; CDR3 length: 15; clone size: .
CDR3 protein: CASSMGRGGDTQYF; CDR3 DNA: TGTGCCAGTAGTATGGGTAGGGGGGGAGATACGCAGTATTTT; V gene: TRBV19; D gene: .; J gene: TRBJ2-3; CDR3 length: 14; clone size: .
CDR3 protein: CASSLVSGADLYSNQPQHF; CDR3 DNA: TGTGCCAGCAGCTTAGTCTCGGGGGCGGACCTCTATAGCAATCAGCCCCAGCATTTT; V gene: TRBV7-2; D gene: .; J gene: TRBJ1-5; CDR3 length: 19; clone size: once
CDR3 protein: CASSLGVSGGKSDEQFF; CDR3 DNA: TGTGCCAGCAGCCTAGGAGTGAGCGGGGGGAAGTCTGATGAGCAGTTCTTC; V gene: TRBV4-2; D gene: TRBD2; J gene: TRBJ2-1; CDR3 length: 17; clone size: .
CDR3 protein: CASSLRQDNQPQHF; CDR3 DNA: TGTGCCAGCAGCTTAAGACAGGACAATCAGCCCCAGCATTTT; V gene: TRBV7-2; D gene: .; J gene: TRBJ1-5; CDR3 length: 14; clone size: .
CDR3 protein: CASSQAGGGYGYTF; CDR3 DNA: TGTGCCAGCAGCCAAGCAGGGGGCGGGTATGGCTACACCTTC; V gene: TRBV14; D gene: TRBD1; J gene: TRBJ1-2; CDR3 length: 14; clone size: few
CDR3 protein: CASSSENIQYF; CDR3 DNA: TGTGCCAGCAGTTCAGAAAACATTCAGTACTTC; V gene: TRBV6-6; D gene: .; J gene: TRBJ2-4; CDR3 length: 11; clone size: .
CDR3 protein: CASSSRTSGGADTQYF; CDR3 DNA: TGTGCCAGCAGTTCCCGGACTAGCGGGGGGGCGGATACGCAGTATTTT; V gene: TRBV27; D gene: TRBD2; J gene: TRBJ2-3; CDR3 length: 16; clone size: .